Presented here are 2 T cell receptor beta chains from one specimen sequenced in a study of cytotoxic CD8 clonotypes in ibrutinib-treated CLL. Profiling relied on immunoSEQ multiplex PCR, and the TCRdb table lists in-frame clones only, not all of them. The sample records about 74,000 clones, over 75% being singletons. This specimen was PBMCs, taken at disease progression, from a patient treated with ibrutinib. These receptors came from a human donor with chronic lymphocytic leukemia.

This clone has a single count. The rearrangement uses TRBV18 and TRBJ2-1; 9 bases are shared with TRBD1. The CDR3 extends over 12 amino acids. The germline V gene encodes CDR1 KGHSH and CDR2 LQKENI. With V trimmed by 5 bases and J by 7 bases, 0 bases remained unmatched. The CDR3 reads CASSDRGNEQFF. CDR3 nucleotides: TGTGCCAGCTCAGACAGGGGGAATGAGCAGTTCTTC.

The V and J genes are TRBV10-2 and TRBJ2-2, with D unclear. Germline V gene lookup returns CDR1 WSHSY and CDR2 SAAADI. The length of the CDR3 is 13 residues. Trimming removed 3 bases from V and 1 base from J, with 3 bases in between. CDR3 protein: CASSDRNTGELFF. In nucleotides, the CDR3 is TGCGCCAGCAGTGACAGGAACACCGGGGAGCTGTTTTTT.